The 27 T cell receptor beta chains listed next were all sequenced from one sample in a study of shared clonotypes between healthy human individuals. Produced via immunoSEQ multiplex PCR; TCRdb's table is partial and in-frame only. The repertoire holds hundreds of thousands of clones, with about 74% as singletons. Source material: memory CD4+ T cells sorted from blood. Noted subset: CD45RA-negative fraction. These receptors all stem from a woman aged 25 to 45 in good health.

The V gene is TRBV6-1, the J gene TRBJ1-2; TRBD1 aligns across 8 bases. V shed 4 bases and J 2 bases; nucleotides not matched to a gene: 3. The CDR3 has 14 amino acids. CDR1 and CDR2 (germline): MNHNS, SASEGT. In nucleotides, the CDR3 is TGTGCCAGCAGTGTGACAGGGGACAACTATGGCTACACCTTC. Its protein is CASSVTGDNYGYTF.

J is TRBJ1-3 and V is TRBV28, with D hard to call. Germline V lookup: CDR1 MDHEN, CDR2 SYDVKM. Trimming left V 6 bases short and J 2 bases short, with 8 bases between. CDR3 length: 13 amino acids. The CDR3 spells CASRTRAGNTIYF. CDR3 DNA sequence: TGTGCCAGCAGAACCCGGGCTGGAAACACCATATATTTT.

The J gene is TRBJ1-5, the V gene TRBV28; maybe TRBD1 (5 bases). V was pared by 5 bases and J by 0 bases, with 17 bases between. Germline loops: CDR1 MDHEN, CDR2 SYDVKM. CDR3 length: 17 residues. The CDR3 bases are TGTGCCAGCAGTCCCCTCCAGGGTACAATTAGCAATCAGCCCCAGCATTTT. It is translated as CASSPLQGTISNQPQHF.

The genes are TRBV7-9 and TRBJ2-7, with TRBD2 as a possible D gene (6 bases). CDR3 size: 13 residues. V was clipped by 3 bases and J by 2 bases, with 8 bases between them. Germline CDR1 reads SEHNR; CDR2 reads FQNEAQ (reference sequence). The DNA for the CDR3 is TGTGCCAGCAGCTTTAGCGGAACCTACGAGCAGTACTTC. It translates to CASSFSGTYEQYF.

This chain joins TRBV6-1 and TRBJ1-3; D is unclear. Trimming took 7 bases from V and 4 from J, leaving 11 bases between them. Germline CDR1 MNHNS, CDR2 SASEGT. The CDR3 contains 13 residues. CDR3 coding DNA: TGTGCCAGCACCCTAACTTCCGGAAACACCATATATTTT. Protein product: CASTLTSGNTIYF.

The V and J genes are TRBV6-5 and TRBJ1-5, with 7 bases fitting TRBD1. Germline V gene data show CDR1 as MNHEY and CDR2 as SVGAGI. This CDR3 has 15 residues. After removal of 4 bases from V and 5 bases from J, the junction contained 8 bases not matched to a gene. The CDR3 region has the DNA TGTGCCAGCAGTTCGTCCTTTACAGGGGATCAGCCCCAGCATTTT. It encodes CASSSSFTGDQPQHF.

The chain has TRBV5-4 and TRBJ2-3; weak D call: TRBD2 (6 bases). Germline V CDR1 and CDR2: SGHNT, YYREEE (reference sequence). The CDR3 loop spans 16 amino acids. The V gene lost 4 bases and the J gene lost 7 bases, with 22 bases spanning the gap. The CDR3 DNA reads TGTGCCAGCAGCGCCCGGGGAGGCGCACTAATTTATACGCAGTATTTT. Its protein product is CASSARGGALIYTQYF.

The chain's CDR3 is CASSPAGFTDTQYF. Here the CDR3 DNA reads TGTGCCAGCAGCCCAGCGGGATTCACAGATACGCAGTATTTT. The rearrangement joins TRBV7-9 to TRBJ2-3, with TRBD2 matching 7 bases. Unmatched junction bases numbered 4, after V lost 5 bases and J lost 2 bases. Germline lookup yields CDR1 SEHNR and CDR2 FQNEAQ (reference sequence). CDR3 length equals 14 residues. Filled out from reference TRBV7-9 and TRBJ2-3, the complete variable domain reads DTGVSQNPRHKITKRGQNVTFRCDPISEHNRLYWYRQTLGQGPEFLTYFQNEAQLEKSRLLSDRFSAERPKGSFSTLEIQRTEQGDSAMYLCASSPAGFTDTQYFGPGTRLTVL.

The chain couples TRBV28 to TRBJ2-3, with D uncertain. Germline CDR1 and CDR2: MDHEN and SYDVKM. The CDR3 is made up of 14 amino acids. Between the trimmed V and J ends, which lost 5 bases and 7 bases, there was a span of 16 bases. The DNA of the CDR3 is TGTGCCAGCAGTCCGCCCGTGACTGGCTATACGCAGTATTTT. It encodes CASSPPVTGYTQYF.

The V and J genes are TRBV5-1 and TRBJ2-7; D is possibly TRBD2 (6 bases). CDR3 length equals 14 residues. The germline CDR1 and CDR2 sequences are SGHRS and YFSETQ. V was shortened by 4 bases and J by 0 bases, with 11 bases between the two germline ends. CDR3 loop: CASSTGVPSYEQYF. DNA of the CDR3: TGCGCCAGCAGCACGGGGGTCCCCTCCTACGAGCAGTACTTC.

The chain has TRBV10-3 and TRBJ2-7; 10 bases align to TRBD1. CDR1 is ENHRY and CDR2 is SYGVKD in the germline V gene. The CDR3 sequence is 16 residues long. V gave up 8 bases and J gave up 0 bases; unmatched junction bases: 10. The CDR3 protein is CAIGGQGEKPSYEQYF. CDR3 DNA sequence: TGTGCCATCGGTGGACAGGGGGAAAAGCCCTCCTACGAGCAGTACTTC.

The V call is TRBV13, the J call TRBJ2-1; D perhaps matches TRBD2 (6 bases). The CDR3 consists of 14 residues. Germline V gives CDR1 PRHDT, CDR2 FYEKMQ (reference sequence). The V and J ends lost 5 bases and 9 bases respectively, with 17 bases between them. CDR3 DNA sequence: TGTGCCAGCAGCCTGATTTCCGGGACTCTTGAGCAGTTCTTC. This translates into CASSLISGTLEQFF. The whole variable domain, remainder taken from reference TRBV13 and TRBJ2-1, is AAGVIQSPRHLIKEKRETATLKCYPIPRHDTVYWYQQGPGQDPQFLISFYEKMQSDKGSIPDRFSAQQFSDYHSELNMSSLELGDSALYFCASSLISGTLEQFFGPGTRLTVL.

This clone was counted at least ten times. V usage is TRBV2 and J usage is TRBJ2-7; a weak D match, TRBD1 (6 bases). CDR3 length: 13 residues. Germline assignment: CDR1 SNHLY and CDR2 FYNNEI. Trimming took off 6 bases at V and 0 bases at J, with 9 bases between the two ends. As DNA, the CDR3 is TGTGCCAGCAGAAGGACAGACTCCTACGAGCAGTACTTC. It codes for CASRRTDSYEQYF. Supplemented by reference TRBV2 and TRBJ2-7, the full variable domain reads EPEVTQTPSHQVTQMGQEVILRCVPISNHLYFYWYRQILGQKVEFLVSFYNNEISEKSEIFDDQFSVERPDGSNFTLKIRSTKLEDSAMYFCASRRTDSYEQYFGPGTRLTVT.

Comment on this clone: A far larger clone is off by one base, so a read error is likely. V usage is TRBV4-2 and J usage is TRBJ1-1, with a weak D call TRBD1 (6 bases). V lost 4 bases to trimming and J lost 1 base, with 22 bases between them. Looked up from germline, CDR1 is LGHNA and CDR2 is YNFKEQ. This CDR3 is built from 18 residues. Written as DNA, the CDR3 is TGTGCCAGCAGCCGGACCATCGGACAGCCGATCAAGAACACTGAAGCTTTCTTT. It specifies CASSRTIGQPIKNTEAFF.

In its sample, this clone was seen a few times. The chain is built from TRBV28 and TRBJ1-3, with D possibly matching TRBD1 (5 bases). The CDR3 loop spans 12 amino acids. The V and J ends lost 2 bases and 9 bases respectively, with 8 bases between them. The germline V gene encodes CDR1 MDHEN and CDR2 SYDVKM. The CDR3 DNA sequence: TGTGCCAGCAGTTTACAGGGTCGCACCATATATTTT. Protein sequence: CASSLQGRTIYF.

The J gene is TRBJ1-2, the V gene TRBV7-9, with TRBD1 identical over 7 bases. The junction had 11 bases not matched to a gene; V was cut back by 1 base and J by 3 bases. Germline-derived CDR1 and CDR2 are SEHNR and FQNEAQ (reference sequence). The CDR3 totals 17 residues. CDR3 DNA sequence: TGTGCCAGCAGCTTAGAGCGGGGAGGGGGCCTTGACTATGGCTACACCTTC. It encodes CASSLERGGGLDYGYTF.

This clone came up a few times. Here the CDR3 reads CASSSTGGEYYGYTF. The DNA of the CDR3 is TGTGCCAGCAGTTCGACAGGAGGGGAGTACTATGGCTACACCTTC. The V and J genes are TRBV28 and TRBJ1-2, with D tentatively TRBD1 (6 bases). Germline values: CDR1 MDHEN, CDR2 SYDVKM. The CDR3 is 15 residues long. V lost 4 bases and J 3 bases, leaving 15 bases between the germline ends.

The chain is built from TRBV28 and TRBJ1-5, with D maybe TRBD1 (6 bases). This CDR3 has 15 amino acids. Germline V gene sequence: CDR1 MDHEN, CDR2 SYDVKM. The germline V and J ends were trimmed by 2 bases and 5 bases, with 13 bases remaining between them. CDR3 DNA: TGTGCCAGCAGTTTAGGTACAGGGAGGGATCAGCCCCAGCATTTT. Translating it yields CASSLGTGRDQPQHF.

The V and J genes are TRBV28 and TRBJ1-5, with no clear D. The CDR3 length is 12 residues. Per germline, CDR1 MDHEN and CDR2 SYDVKM. Trimming took off 8 bases at V and 1 base at J, with 6 bases between the two ends. This CDR3 is CASAISNQPQHF. The CDR3 DNA reads as TGTGCCAGCGCAATCAGCAATCAGCCCCAGCATTTT. Together with reference TRBV28 and TRBJ1-5, the CDR3 gives the full variable domain: DVKVTQSSRYLVKRTGEKVFLECVQDMDHENMFWYRQDPGLGLRLIYFSYDVKMKEKGDIPEGYSVSREKKERFSLILESASTNQTSMYLCASAISNQPQHFGDGTRLSIL.

This rearrangement joins TRBV6-1 to TRBJ2-5; a possible D gene is TRBD2 (6 bases). V was pared by 2 bases and J by 3 bases, with 16 bases between. Germline-derived CDR1 and CDR2 are MNHNS and SASEGT. The length of the CDR3 is 16 residues. For the CDR3, the DNA is TGTGCCAGCAGTGAAATTGTTCGGAGGGGAAAAGAGACCCAGTACTTC. This codes for CASSEIVRRGKETQYF.

CDR3 residues: CASSLDPQGSTGELFF. The CDR3 nucleotides read TGCGCCAGCAGCCTTGACCCCCAGGGATCAACCGGGGAGCTGTTTTTT. The genes are TRBV5-1 and TRBJ2-2, with a possible D match to TRBD1 (5 bases). CDR1 SGHRS and CDR2 YFSETQ come from the germline V gene. The CDR3 has 16 amino acids. Trimming left V 4 bases short and J 5 bases short, with 18 bases between.

This clone was seen just once. The V and J genes are TRBV6-5 and TRBJ2-7; the D is unclear. Trimming took 0 bases from V and 2 from J, leaving 11 bases between them. The V gene's germline CDR1 is MNHEY and CDR2 SVGAGI. CDR3 size: 15 residues. The CDR3 loop reads CASSYSINRAYEQYF. CDR3 nucleotides: TGTGCCAGCAGTTACTCGATTAATAGGGCCTACGAGCAGTACTTC.

V is TRBV19 and J is TRBJ2-1; perhaps TRBD1 as D (6 bases). The germline CDR1 and CDR2 sequences are LNHDA and SQIVND (reference sequence). This CDR3 contains 12 residues. The V gene lost 10 bases and the J gene lost 5 bases, with 12 bases spanning the gap. CDR3: CATRSGDNEQFF. CDR3 DNA sequence: TGTGCCACCCGGTCAGGGGACAATGAGCAGTTCTTC.

The CDR3: CASSLSILAGGYEQYF. The DNA for the CDR3 is TGTGCCAGCAGTTTATCGATACTAGCGGGAGGATACGAGCAGTACTTC. The chain links TRBV27 to TRBJ2-7, with 12 bases identical to TRBD2. The germline gives CDR1 MNHEY, CDR2 SMNVEV (reference sequence). There are 16 residues in the CDR3. Trimming took 0 bases from V and 4 from J; bases not matched to a gene: 4.

The rearrangement joins TRBV2 to TRBJ1-4, with D unresolved. This CDR3 contains 14 residues. In germline, CDR1 is SNHLY, CDR2 FYNNEI. Trimming took off 6 bases at V and 0 bases at J, with 8 bases between the two ends. The CDR3 loop reads CASRKQSTNEKLFF. The DNA for the CDR3 is TGTGCCAGCAGAAAACAGTCAACTAATGAAAAACTGTTTTTT.

The genes are TRBV28 and TRBJ2-2; D possibly corresponds to TRBD2 (5 bases). From germline, CDR1 is MDHEN and CDR2 SYDVKM. V shed 11 bases and J shed 4 bases, with 17 bases lying between them. There are 14 residues in the CDR3. CDR3 coding DNA: TGTGCCGTACGCCGAGGGTCTTCCACCGGGGAGCTGTTTTTT. It yields the protein CAVRRGSSTGELFF.

On this clone itself: At the DNA level, this CDR3 is encoded by other sequences in the same sample as well. The chain has TRBV19 and TRBJ2-7; D remains ambiguous. CDR1 LNHDA and CDR2 SQIVND come from the germline V gene (reference sequence). The CDR3 contains 15 residues. Trimming left V 0 bases short and J 3 bases short, with 12 bases between. The CDR3 nucleotides read TGTGCCAGTAGTATAGAGGAGACATCTGTCTACGAGCAGTACTTC. Translated: CASSIEETSVYEQYF.